Listed here are 27 T cell receptor beta chains from one sample, sequenced in a study of shared clonotypes between healthy human individuals. Profiling relied on immunoSEQ multiplex PCR, and the TCRdb table lists in-frame clones only, not all of them. This sample yields 600,000 to 750,000 clones, of which around 70% are seen a single time; more than 1.5% belongs to the top ten. Sequenced: memory CD4+ T cells sorted from blood. Sample subset: CD45RA-negative fraction. The source is a woman aged 25 to 45 in good health.

J is TRBJ2-6 and V is TRBV5-1, with a tentative D call TRBD1 (6 bases). This CDR3 is built from 15 residues. Germline V gives CDR1 SGHRS, CDR2 YFSETQ. The ends were cut back, 4 bases at V and 1 base at J, with 9 bases in the middle. The CDR3 is CASSPGTSGANVLTF. The CDR3 DNA is TGCGCCAGCAGCCCCGGGACATCTGGGGCCAACGTCCTGACTTTC.

On this clone itself: Other nucleotide sequences in the sample specify the same CDR3. This chain uses TRBV7-3 with TRBJ2-1; the D gene is possibly TRBD2 (6 bases). The CDR3 sequence is 15 residues long. Germline V gives CDR1 SGHTA, CDR2 FQGTGA. Trimming took 5 bases from V and 3 from J, leaving 14 bases between them. Here the CDR3 DNA reads TGTGCCAGCAGCCCCGGGAGTCACCTCTACAATGAGCAGTTCTTC. Protein: CASSPGSHLYNEQFF.

A note on this clone: The same CDR3 is also encoded by other DNA sequences in this sample. The rearrangement joins TRBV5-1 to TRBJ2-1; D is unclear. The V gene's germline CDR1 is SGHRS and CDR2 YFSETQ. V was shortened by 0 bases and J by 4 bases, with 5 bases between the two germline ends. This CDR3 region has 13 residues. The DNA for the CDR3 is TGCGCCAGCAGCTTGGATGCGTACAATGAGCAGTTCTTC. As protein: CASSLDAYNEQFF.

The V gene is TRBV2, the J gene TRBJ1-2; no definite D call. The CDR3 is 13 amino acids. The germline V gene has CDR1 SNHLY and CDR2 FYNNEI. V lost 5 bases and J lost 0, with 7 bases in between. CDR3 sequence: CASSLGTNYGYTF. DNA of the CDR3: TGTGCCAGCAGTCTAGGAACTAACTATGGCTACACCTTC.

CDR3 protein: CASSPDRGAYEQYF. The CDR3 nucleotides are TGTGCCAGCTCACCAGACAGGGGTGCCTACGAGCAGTACTTC. The rearrangement links TRBV18 to TRBJ2-7; the match to TRBD1 covers 8 bases. The CDR3 runs 14 residues. J lost 2 bases, V lost 2 bases, and 2 bases had no gene match. CDR1 KGHSH and CDR2 LQKENI come from the germline V gene.

This chain uses TRBV9 with TRBJ2-7, with D perhaps being TRBD1 or TRBD2 (6 bases each). The CDR3 runs 13 residues. Germline CDR1 SGDLS, CDR2 YYNGEE. V was shortened by 3 bases and J by 7 bases, with 14 bases between the two germline ends. DNA for the CDR3: TGTGCCAGCAGCGGGGGGGCCGGCAGGGAGCAGTACTTC. Protein product: CASSGGAGREQYF.

This clone was found once. The V and J genes are TRBV28 and TRBJ2-7; D is possibly TRBD1 (5 bases). The CDR3 covers 13 residues. The germline gives CDR1 MDHEN, CDR2 SYDVKM. Trimming pared 10 bases from V and 5 bases from J, leaving 18 bases between. In nucleotides, the CDR3 is TGTGCCATCACAGGACCATCCGGCCACGAGCAGTACTTC. The encoded protein is CAITGPSGHEQYF.

The chain links TRBV29-1 to TRBJ2-7, with a tentative D call TRBD2 (6 bases). The CDR3 loop spans 14 amino acids. Trimming removed 8 bases at V and 6 bases at J, with 23 bases between. Per germline, CDR1 SQVTM and CDR2 ANQGSEA. CDR3 bases: TGCAGCTTTACGGGGGAAGGTACCCTAGGCGAGCAGTACTTC. Amino acid sequence: CSFTGEGTLGEQYF.

With respect to this clone: The same CDR3 can be traced to other DNA sequences in this sample. The rearrangement joins TRBV28 to TRBJ2-3; D is unclear. Germline lookup yields CDR1 MDHEN and CDR2 SYDVKM. Trimming cost V 1 base and J 4 bases, with 3 bases left between them. The CDR3 is 12 amino acids. The CDR3 DNA sequence: TGTGCCAGCAGTTTATTATCAGATACGCAGTATTTT. As protein: CASSLLSDTQYF.

Concerning this clone: The sample contains more than one DNA sequence encoding this CDR3. The rearrangement joins TRBV5-1 to TRBJ2-2, with D tentatively TRBD2 (5 bases). Trimming removed 2 bases from V and 4 bases from J, with 9 bases in between. This CDR3 spans 14 amino acids. Germline CDR1 reads SGHRS; CDR2 reads YFSETQ. The DNA for the CDR3 is TGCGCCAGCAGCTTAGAGGGTCGCACCGGGGAGCTGTTTTTT. It specifies CASSLEGRTGELFF. Based on the CDR3 plus reference TRBV5-1 and TRBJ2-2, the full variable domain is KAGVTQTPRYLIKTRGQQVTLSCSPISGHRSVSWYQQTPGQGLQFLFEYFSETQRNKGNFPGRFSGRQFSNSRSEMNVSTLELGDSALYLCASSLEGRTGELFFGEGSRLTVL.

V gene TRBV19 combines with J gene TRBJ1-2; D possibly corresponds to TRBD1 (6 bases). The germline V and J ends were trimmed by 1 base and 6 bases, with 12 bases remaining between them. This CDR3 comprises 14 residues. The germline gives CDR1 LNHDA, CDR2 SQIVND (reference sequence). CDR3 nucleotides: TGTGCCAGTAGTATAGTTCCGGGGGGCGATGGCTACACCTTC. This gives the protein CASSIVPGGDGYTF.

This clone has just one count. This chain connects TRBV5-1 to TRBJ1-5; D might be TRBD1 (6 bases). With 2 bases removed from V and 10 bases from J, the gap between germline ends came to 13 bases. The CDR3 is 13 amino acids. Germline CDR1 reads SGHRS; CDR2 reads YFSETQ. Here the CDR3 DNA reads TGCGCCAGCAGCTTTGGACAGTCGGGCCCCCAGCATTTT. Translation gives CASSFGQSGPQHF.

This clone was detected only once. The chain recombines TRBV4-1 with TRBJ1-4; no clear D gene. V gave up 1 base and J gave up 3 bases, with 15 bases separating them. CDR1 and CDR2 from the germline V gene are MGHRA and YSYEKL. The CDR3 spans 17 residues. The CDR3 nucleotides are TGCGCCAGCAGCCAAGGAATGCGAAGGTTGGCTAATGAAAAACTGTTTTTT. It encodes CASSQGMRRLANEKLFF.

The chain has TRBV18 and TRBJ2-1, with 9 bases matching TRBD1. Germline CDR1 KGHSH, CDR2 LQKENI. The CDR3 spans 15 residues. V lost 0 bases, J lost 5 bases, and 2 bases stayed unmatched. Here the CDR3 reads CASSPPGTGNNEQFF. As DNA, the CDR3 is TGTGCCAGCTCACCACCCGGGACAGGGAACAATGAGCAGTTCTTC.

The chain is built from TRBV5-6 and TRBJ1-4; weak D call: TRBD1 (5 bases). This CDR3 has 12 amino acids. V was trimmed by 1 base and J by 10 bases, leaving 8 bases between them. Per germline, CDR1 SGHDT and CDR2 YYEEEE. In nucleotides, the CDR3 is TGTGCCAGCAGCTTGACAGGCGGAAAACTGTTTTTT. This codes for CASSLTGGKLFF.

The chain links TRBV19 to TRBJ2-5, with 7 bases matching TRBD1. CDR3 length: 12 amino acids. Germline values: CDR1 LNHDA, CDR2 SQIVND (reference sequence). V lost 6 bases and J lost 5; bases outside the gene matches: 3. This chain's CDR3 is CASRQGMETQYF. For the CDR3, the DNA is TGTGCCAGTAGACAGGGGATGGAGACCCAGTACTTC.

This clone has a count of ten or more. The chain combines TRBV28 with TRBJ1-1; 7 bases align to TRBD1. Germline CDR1 and CDR2: MDHEN and SYDVKM. V was pared by 4 bases and J by 5 bases, with 4 bases of the junction left unmatched. The CDR3 covers 13 residues. CDR3 sequence reads: CASSSQGGTEAFF. For the CDR3, the DNA is TGTGCCAGCAGTTCCCAGGGGGGTACTGAAGCTTTCTTT.

This chain joins TRBV10-3 and TRBJ2-5, with 7 bases fitting TRBD1. The V gene's germline CDR1 is ENHRY and CDR2 SYGVKD. This CDR3 has 14 residues. V shed 4 bases, J shed 5 bases, and the junction held 7 bases outside the gene matches. The CDR3 region has the DNA TGTGCCATCAGTGGGGACAGCCTAGTGGAGACCCAGTACTTC. Residues: CAISGDSLVETQYF.

This rearrangement joins TRBV13 to TRBJ2-3; maybe TRBD2 (6 bases). Germline V gives CDR1 PRHDT, CDR2 FYEKMQ (reference sequence). V was pared by 3 bases and J by 1 base, with 17 bases between. This CDR3 is built from 17 residues. The CDR3 sequence is CASSFRTIGGGTDTQYF. Written as DNA, the CDR3 is TGTGCCAGCAGCTTTAGGACCATAGGAGGGGGCACAGATACGCAGTATTTT. Using reference TRBV13 and TRBJ2-3 for the parts outside the CDR3, the full variable domain is AAGVIQSPRHLIKEKRETATLKCYPIPRHDTVYWYQQGPGQDPQFLISFYEKMQSDKGSIPDRFSAQQFSDYHSELNMSSLELGDSALYFCASSFRTIGGGTDTQYFGPGTRLTVL.

This clone occurred once. The chain uses TRBV7-2 and TRBJ2-2, with TRBD2 identical over 13 bases. Trimming cost V 3 bases and J 6 bases; bases outside gene matches: 4. This CDR3 contains 16 residues. CDR1 is SGHTA and CDR2 is FQGNSA in the germline V gene. This chain's CDR3 is CASSFGLAGVSGELFF. In DNA form, the CDR3 reads TGTGCCAGCAGCTTCGGACTAGCGGGAGTCTCCGGGGAGCTGTTTTTT.

This clone appeared a single time. Other DNA sequences of this sample code for an identical CDR3. The chain recombines TRBV6-1 with TRBJ2-7; 8 bases match TRBD1. V lost 7 bases and J lost 2; bases outside the gene matches: 7. Germline CDR1 MNHNS, CDR2 SASEGT. The CDR3 contains 14 residues. The CDR3 coding sequence is TGTGCCAGCAAAGCCGGGACAGGAGCCTACGAGCAGTACTTC. Protein sequence: CASKAGTGAYEQYF.

V and J are TRBV7-9 and TRBJ1-4; 10 bases fit TRBD1. With V trimmed by 5 bases and J by 4 bases, 13 bases remained unmatched. Germline assignment: CDR1 SEHNR and CDR2 FQNEAQ (reference sequence). There are 18 residues in the CDR3. The CDR3 DNA follows: TGTGCCAGCAGCCCGTCCCGCGGGACAGGGGCCGGTAATGAAAAACTGTTTTTT. Its protein is CASSPSRGTGAGNEKLFF.

A note on this clone: Other nucleotide sequences in the sample specify the same CDR3. The genes are TRBV5-1 and TRBJ1-3; D is unclear. Trimming stripped 0 bases from V and 1 base from J, with 5 bases between. The CDR3 has 14 amino acids. The V gene's germline CDR1 is SGHRS and CDR2 YFSETQ. The CDR3 region is CASSLATSGNTIYF. Here the CDR3 DNA reads TGCGCCAGCAGCTTGGCCACGTCTGGAAACACCATATATTTT.

The rearrangement links TRBV7-2 to TRBJ2-5, with D tentatively TRBD1 (5 bases). The CDR3 contains 14 residues. Trimming pared 4 bases from V and 5 bases from J, leaving 14 bases between. From germline, CDR1 is SGHTA and CDR2 FQGNSA. DNA for the CDR3: TGTGCCAGCAGCTCCTTTGGGGCGAGGGAGACCCAGTACTTC. Encoded protein: CASSSFGARETQYF.

J is TRBJ1-1 and V is TRBV10-3; D perhaps matches TRBD1 (5 bases). V was clipped by 7 bases and J by 3 bases, with 15 bases between them. Germline CDR1 ENHRY, CDR2 SYGVKD. This CDR3 region has 14 residues. Written as DNA, the CDR3 is TGTGCCATCACGGCGGGGGGTGGAGACACTGAAGCTTTCTTT. As protein: CAITAGGGDTEAFF.

The chain links TRBV25-1 to TRBJ2-1, with 10 bases matching TRBD2. There are 13 residues in the CDR3. V gave up 3 bases and J gave up 13 bases; unmatched junction bases: 6. Germline V gene data show CDR1 as MGHDK and CDR2 as SYGVNS. The CDR3 region is CASSDRSGRGQFF. The CDR3 coding sequence is TGTGCCAGCAGTGACCGGAGCGGGAGGGGTCAGTTCTTC. The entire variable domain, with the rest obtained from reference TRBV25-1 and TRBJ2-1, is as follows: EADIYQTPRYLVIGTGKKITLECSQTMGHDKMYWYQQDPGMELHLIHYSYGVNSTEKGDLSSESTVSRIRTEHFPLTLESARPSHTSQYLCASSDRSGRGQFFGPGTRLTVL.

Note on this clone: Relative to the germline gene, one junction end is altered; a read error may explain this. Other nucleotide sequences in the sample specify the same CDR3. The chain carries TRBV30 and TRBJ2-4; D remains unclear. Per germline, CDR1 GTSNPN and CDR2 SVGIG (reference sequence). The CDR3 is 15 amino acids. CDR3 DNA sequence: TGTGCCTGGAGTGTAACCGGGTTGGCCAAAAACATTCAGTACTTT. It translates to CAWSVTGLAKNIQYF. The variable domain in full, completed from reference TRBV30 and TRBJ2-4, reads SQTIHQWPATLVQPVGSPLSLECTVEGTSNPNLYWYRQAAGRGLQLLFYSVGIGQISSEVPQNLSASRPQDRQFILSSKKLLLSDSGFYLCAWSVTGLAKNIQYFGAGTRLSVL.